Shown below are 11 T cell receptor beta chains from a single sample sequenced in a study of blood T cell repertoires in COVID-19. Repertoires were generated with immunoSEQ multiplex PCR, while TCRdb's copy carries only in-frame clones and drops some. The data show around 250,000 clones, with approximately 85% seen just once and about 1.9% held by the top ten. Sequencing used PBMCs or T cells enriched from blood (not recorded which). The source of these receptors is a woman aged 45-60 years who had recovered from COVID-19.

The chain is built from TRBV7-9 and TRBJ2-7, with 7 positions matching TRBD2. There are 15 residues in the CDR3. From germline, CDR1 is SEHNR and CDR2 FQNEAQ (reference sequence). V lost 5 bases and J lost 7; bases outside the gene matches: 14. The CDR3 loop reads CASSRPGTTGDEQYF. The CDR3 DNA reads TGTGCCAGCAGCCGACCCGGGACTACGGGTGATGAGCAGTACTTC.

J is TRBJ2-3 and V is TRBV9, with D perhaps TRBD1 (5 bases). V was pared by 2 bases and J by 5 bases, with 12 bases between. CDR3 length: 14 amino acids. From germline, CDR1 is SGDLS and CDR2 YYNGEE. The DNA of the CDR3 is TGTGCCAGCAGCGTCGGCAGGGCAGGAGATACGCAGTATTTT. Translating it yields CASSVGRAGDTQYF.

V is TRBV9 and J is TRBJ2-2; D is unresolved. This CDR3 comprises 13 residues. Germline V gene sequence: CDR1 SGDLS, CDR2 YYNGEE. The V end was cut by 0 bases, the J end by 8 bases, with 8 bases between. The CDR3 region has the DNA TGTGCCAGCAGCGTAGATTCCCGGGGGGAGCTGTTTTTT. Translated, it gives CASSVDSRGELFF.

J is TRBJ2-1 and V is TRBV20-1; 9 bases are shared with TRBD2. Looked up from germline, CDR1 is DFQATT and CDR2 is SNEGSKA (reference sequence). The length of the CDR3 is 12 residues. The V gene end was trimmed by 3 bases and the J gene end by 7 bases; junction bases not matched to a gene: 1. CDR3 DNA: TGCAGTGCTAGTAGCGGGAGAAATGAGCAGTTCTTC. Its translation: CSASSGRNEQFF.

The genes are TRBV28 and TRBJ2-7; 7 nucleotides line up with TRBD1. The V gene end was trimmed by 7 bases and the J gene end by 4 bases; junction bases not matched to a gene: 10. The CDR3 runs to 14 residues. CDR1 MDHEN and CDR2 SYDVKM come from the germline V gene. The CDR3 region is CASTTGTAVYEQYF. Written as DNA, the CDR3 is TGTGCCAGCACTACCGGGACAGCTGTTTACGAGCAGTACTTC.

DNA for the CDR3: TGTGCCAGCAGTGAGCGGCACTATGGCTACACCTTC. This gives the protein CASSERHYGYTF. The chain couples TRBV6-1 to TRBJ1-2; the D is unclear. Looked up from germline, CDR1 is MNHNS and CDR2 is SASEGT. The CDR3 sequence is 12 residues long. Between the trimmed V and J ends, which lost 3 bases and 3 bases, there was a span of 5 bases.

In this sample, this clone turned up once. The chain carries TRBV10-3 and TRBJ1-6; TRBD1 might be the D (5 bases). The CDR3 covers 13 residues. Trimming removed 10 bases at V and 10 bases at J, with 17 bases between. CDR1 and CDR2 from the germline V gene are ENHRY and SYGVKD. Here the CDR3 reads CATFQGAGSPLHF. In DNA, the CDR3 is TGTGCCACTTTCCAGGGAGCGGGCTCACCCCTCCACTTT.

Only one count was recorded for this clone. The chain employs TRBV9 and TRBJ2-7, with D tentatively TRBD1 (6 bases). Between the trimmed V and J ends, which lost 8 bases and 0 bases, there was a span of 9 bases. The CDR3 runs to 12 residues. The germline V gene has CDR1 SGDLS and CDR2 YYNGEE. CDR3 DNA: TGTGCCAGACAGGGAAGCTCCTACGAGCAGTACTTC. Its translation: CARQGSSYEQYF.

The V gene is TRBV6-1, the J gene TRBJ2-1; a possible D gene is TRBD2 (5 bases). This CDR3 region has 18 residues. The germline gives CDR1 MNHNS, CDR2 SASEGT. Trimming removed 4 bases at V and 0 bases at J, with 19 bases between. The CDR3 nucleotides read TGTGCCAGCAGTGCGCATTTAACTTCCCGGGGCTCCTACAATGAGCAGTTCTTC. This gives the protein CASSAHLTSRGSYNEQFF.

The chain combines TRBV12-3 or TRBV12-4 with TRBJ2-5; D is uncertain. V dropped 6 bases and J dropped 3 bases, with 11 bases sitting between them. This CDR3 has 13 amino acids. CDR3 in amino acids: CASRPLEKETQYF. The DNA of the CDR3 is TGTGCCAGCAGACCACTGGAGAAAGAGACCCAGTACTTC.

The gene calls are TRBV5-8 and TRBJ2-2; D may be TRBD2 (5 bases). Germline V CDR1 and CDR2: SGHTS, YDEGEE. CDR3 length equals 15 residues. V lost 4 bases, J lost 4 bases, and 14 bases lay in between. The CDR3 reads CASSGLAGPTGELFF. In DNA form, the CDR3 reads TGTGCCAGCAGCGGCCTAGCTGGTCCCACCGGGGAGCTGTTTTTT.